Listed here is a single T cell receptor (beta chain). What it binds is unknown. This sample was taken from a study of cytomegalovirus exposure and HLA in healthy donors. Notes on the study in general: In a later analysis, an Asian-associated ancestry cluster reportedly showed fewer N-insertions than the approximately 700-donor mean. The classifier, whose performance was assessed in both the original and validation cohorts, reportedly diagnosed cytomegalovirus status with high specificity and sensitivity. Later analysis demonstrated an association between a missense DCLRE1C variant and TCR beta V- and J-gene trimming.

The J segment lost 2 bases and the V segment lost 3 bases, leaving 4 bases of the junction unmatched. The CDR3 has 15 amino acids. CDR1 is SGDLS, CDR2 YYNGEE, per germline. PCR was performed using 60 Vbeta and 13 Jbeta primers. Sequenced by immunoSEQ multiplex PCR; TCRdb stores in-frame clones only, minus some. This table holds around 50,000 clones, around 81% found once. In nominal health when sampled, donors likely had unrecorded immune exposures nonetheless. The chain carries TRBV9 and TRBJ2-1, with 8 bases identical to TRBD1. This sequence was found in a man aged 25-40 years in good health and CMV-seropositive. Material for sequencing was PBMCs. Written as DNA, the CDR3 is TGTGCCAGCAGCGCCGGACAGGGAGCCTACAATGAGCAGTTCTTC. It encodes CASSAGQGAYNEQFF. Drawing the rest from reference TRBV9 and TRBJ2-1, the complete variable domain is DSGVTQTPKHLITATGQRVTLRCSPRSGDLSVYWYQQSLDQGLQFLIQYYNGEERAKGNILERFSAQQFPDLHSELNLSSLELGDSALYFCASSAGQGAYNEQFFGPGTRLTVL.